This entry lists 13 T cell receptor beta chains sequenced from one sample in a study of molecular identifiers for immune sequencing clone quantification (dated 2018 in TCRdb). Library creation used PCR. The instrument was an Illumina HiSeq 4000. TCRdb trimmed public reads at Q25 via fastp, called clones via MiXCR and kept in-frame beta chains. Every distinct CDR3 protein forms one entry, paired with its most common genes and DNA. For this sample there are about 640,000 distinct CDR3 sequences; 15% to 20% appear just once. The leading ten clones occupy 0.85% of the sample. Sequencing was done on a sample of naive CD8+ T cells from blood, with Jurkat cell RNA spiked in. The label giving this sample's cell subset or site can be read as: FACS-sorted CD8+CD4-CCR7+CD45RA+ naive T cells. These receptors all come from a human donor in good health. Some libraries in this study had Jurkat cell RNA spiked in.

This clonotype was counted between two and nine times. The chain has TRBV19 and TRBJ1-1, with D unclear. The ends were cut back, 7 bases at V and 0 bases at J, with 9 bases in the middle. The CDR3 spans 13 residues. Germline V lookup: CDR1 LNHDA, CDR2 SQIVND (reference sequence). The CDR3 coding sequence is TGTGCCAGTAAGGTTGCGGTGAACACTGAAGCTTTCTTT. Translating gives CASKVAVNTEAFF. The entire variable domain, with the rest obtained from reference TRBV19 and TRBJ1-1, is as follows: DGGITQSPKYLFRKEGQNVTLSCEQNLNHDAMYWYRQDPGQGLRLIYYSQIVNDFQKGDIAEGYSVSREKKESFPLTVTSAQKNPTAFYLCASKVAVNTEAFFGQGTRLTVV.

In this sample, this clonotype turned up many times. The chain uses TRBV28 and TRBJ1-5; tentative D call: TRBD1 (5 bases). CDR3 length: 19 amino acids. Per the germline V gene, CDR1 is MDHEN and CDR2 is SYDVKM. Deletions cut 3 bases from V and 0 bases from J, with 21 bases between. CDR3 DNA: TGTGCCAGCAGTTTCCCTACCTCGCGGGGGAGGTATAGCAATCAGCCCCAGCATTTT. It specifies CASSFPTSRGRYSNQPQHF.

This clonotype appeared many times. This rearrangement joins TRBV9 to TRBJ1-5, with D possibly being TRBD1 (5 bases). Germline CDR1 SGDLS, CDR2 YYNGEE. The CDR3 sequence is 15 residues long. Trimming took 3 bases from V and 4 from J, leaving 14 bases between them. The CDR3 sequence: CASSEEGTGNQPQHF. Written as DNA, the CDR3 is TGTGCCAGCAGCGAAGAGGGGACCGGGAATCAGCCCCAGCATTTT.

The gene calls are TRBV19 and TRBJ2-3; maybe TRBD1 (6 bases). The CDR3 loop spans 15 amino acids. V was shortened by 1 base and J by 6 bases, with 14 bases between the two germline ends. From germline, CDR1 is LNHDA and CDR2 SQIVND (reference sequence). CDR3 amino acids: CASSIVWGRQDTQYF. CDR3 nucleotide sequence: TGTGCCAGTAGTATAGTCTGGGGGCGACAGGATACGCAGTATTTT.

As regards this clonotype: One junction end disagrees with the germline gene, perhaps due to a read error. J is TRBJ2-5 and V is TRBV5-3; D gene unclear. TRBV5-3 is placed among ORFs of uncertain function. CDR3 length: 15 amino acids. CDR3 DNA sequence: TGTGCCAGCAGCTTGGATCAGGCCCCCCAAGAGCTCCAGTACTTC. The encoded protein is CASSLDQAPQELQYF.

In this sample, this clonotype turned up many times. The V gene is TRBV5-4, the J gene TRBJ1-1, with D tentatively TRBD1 (5 bases). The V and J ends lost 4 bases and 6 bases respectively, with 16 bases between them. The CDR3 runs to 14 residues. Germline V gives CDR1 SGHNT, CDR2 YYREEE (reference sequence). CDR3 in DNA: TGTGCCAGCAGCCCTGACGGGGCTCTCTCTGAAGCTTTCTTT. Translating gives CASSPDGALSEAFF.

This clonotype has ten or more counts. The V gene is TRBV28, the J gene TRBJ2-7; 7 bases match TRBD1. The CDR3 has 13 residues. Per germline, CDR1 MDHEN and CDR2 SYDVKM. The V gene end was trimmed by 4 bases and the J gene end by 5 bases; junction bases not matched to a gene: 5. The CDR3 sequence is CASSSPTGDEQYF. As DNA, the CDR3 is TGTGCCAGCAGTTCCCCTACAGGGGACGAGCAGTACTTC.

This clonotype was seen many times. The chain employs TRBV7-2 and TRBJ2-1; 11 nucleotides agree with TRBD2. J gave up 4 bases and V 5 bases, and 4 bases lay outside the gene matches. The CDR3 contains 15 residues. Germline V gene data show CDR1 as SGHTA and CDR2 as FQGNSA. CDR3 in amino acids: CASSPTSGAYNEQFF. CDR3 in DNA: TGTGCCAGCAGCCCGACTAGCGGGGCATACAATGAGCAGTTCTTC.

This clonotype came up many times. The gene calls are TRBV5-4 and TRBJ1-1; tentative D call: TRBD1 (6 bases). Germline CDR1 reads SGHNT; CDR2 reads YYREEE (reference sequence). Trimming removed 5 bases from V and 6 bases from J, with 17 bases in between. The CDR3 is 14 amino acids. CDR3 loop: CASRLTGDVAEAFF. The DNA of the CDR3 is TGTGCCAGCAGACTGACAGGCGACGTAGCTGAAGCTTTCTTT. The full variable domain, rest sourced from reference TRBV5-4 and TRBJ1-1, is ETGVTQSPTHLIKTRGQQVTLRCSSQSGHNTVSWYQQALGQGPQFIFQYYREEENGRGNFPPRFSGLQFPNYSSELNVNALELDDSALYLCASRLTGDVAEAFFGQGTRLTVV.

The chain recombines TRBV7-9 with TRBJ1-2; a possible D gene is TRBD1 (5 bases). The CDR3 length is 15 residues. The V gene's germline CDR1 is SEHNR and CDR2 FQNEAQ (reference sequence). Trimming left V 4 bases short and J 0 bases short, with 12 bases between. CDR3 region: CASSSGLQTNYGYTF. The CDR3 DNA reads TGTGCCAGCAGCTCGGGACTGCAGACTAACTATGGCTACACCTTC.

This clonotype has a count of ten or more. The chain is built from TRBV7-6 and TRBJ2-7; TRBD1 matches at 7 bases. Germline CDR1 and CDR2: SGHVS and FNYEAQ. The CDR3 is 14 amino acids. V dropped 6 bases and J dropped 3; count of bases not matched to a gene: 8. The CDR3 here is CASSSPGQRYEQYF. The CDR3 region has the DNA TGTGCCAGCAGTTCTCCGGGACAGCGCTACGAGCAGTACTTC.

This chain uses TRBV4-1 with TRBJ2-2, with TRBD2 as a possible D gene (6 bases). CDR1 MGHRA and CDR2 YSYEKL come from the germline V gene. The germline V and J ends were trimmed by 0 bases and 4 bases, with 21 bases remaining between them. There are 19 residues in the CDR3. The CDR3 is CASSQDEAGWSAPTGELFF. Written as DNA, the CDR3 is TGCGCCAGCAGCCAAGATGAAGCGGGTTGGTCGGCTCCCACCGGGGAGCTGTTTTTT.

The chain has TRBV7-3 and TRBJ1-6, with TRBD1 identical over 8 bases. With 3 bases clipped from V and 6 bases from J, the junction kept 4 bases outside the gene matches. The CDR3 length is 15 residues. Per the germline V gene, CDR1 is SGHTA and CDR2 is FQGTGA. This CDR3 reads CASSLTGESNSPLHF. For the CDR3, the DNA is TGTGCCAGCAGCTTGACAGGGGAGTCTAATTCACCCCTCCACTTT.